The clone carrying this T cell receptor (beta chain) was observed at least ten times. Its cognate antigen is unknown. Time point meaning: newly diagnosed GD, antithyroid drugs for less than 3 months. From PBMCs, RNA was extracted and then used to make the TCR library. Per germline, CDR1 SNHLY and CDR2 FYNNEI. CDR3 length: 15 amino acids. The V gene lost 3 bases and the J gene lost 0 bases, with 9 bases spanning the gap. Assembly of TCR beta libraries relied on iRepertoire HTBI primers together with Arm-PCR of CDR3 regions. Each CDR3 protein is one row after TCRdb ran MiXCR on the multiplex PCR reads. The sample has about 530,000 distinct CDR3 sequences, roughly 16% seen once; the top ten hold about 25%. The data were taken from a study of regulatory T cells in long-lasting Graves disease. Findings and limits, study-wide: Segments TRBV28, TRBJ1-2 and TRBJ2-5 showed preferential usage in persistent disease.

The same data also went into a second study, on T cells in Graves' hyperthyroidism and ophthalmopathy.

This chain connects TRBV2 to TRBJ1-3; TRBD1 might be the D (5 bases). This receptor was taken from a middle-aged woman with Graves disease. The starting material was peripheral blood mononuclear cells (PBMCs), obtained at new diagnosis, from a patient treated with antithyroid drugs. CDR3 DNA: TGTGCCAGCAGTGATCTGGGGGGCTCTGGAAACACCATATATTTT. Protein product: CASSDLGGSGNTIYF.